The next 13 T cell receptor beta chains were all read from a single sample in a study of shared clonotypes between healthy human individuals. Only in-frame clones appear in the TCRdb table, and some are missing; sequencing was by immunoSEQ multiplex PCR. The table has over a million clones, 96% seen once; the top ten hold roughly 1.2%. The sample consisted of naive CD4+ T cells sorted from blood. The subset is: CD45RA+ positively selected. These TCRs come from a man in his thirties or forties in good health.

The chain combines TRBV11-2 with TRBJ2-7; tentative D call: TRBD1 (5 bases). V shed 5 bases and J shed 0 bases, with 11 bases lying between them. This CDR3 region has 14 residues. Germline assignment: CDR1 SGHAT and CDR2 FQNNGV. CDR3 amino acids: CASSRATASYEQYF. In DNA form, the CDR3 reads TGTGCCAGCAGCCGAGCGACAGCCTCCTACGAGCAGTACTTC.

CDR3 in amino acids: CASSYRRTGGLADTQYF. CDR3 DNA: TGTGCCAGCAGCTATCGGAGAACAGGGGGCCTTGCAGATACGCAGTATTTT. The chain is built from TRBV5-6 and TRBJ2-3; 9 positions agree with TRBD1. This CDR3 has 17 residues. Trimming removed 3 bases from V and 4 bases from J; junction bases left unmatched: 12. Germline-derived CDR1 and CDR2 are SGHDT and YYEEEE.

This rearrangement joins TRBV7-3 to TRBJ2-6; a weak D match, TRBD2 (5 bases). Trimming removed 1 base from V and 1 base from J, with 11 bases in between. The CDR3 sequence is 17 residues long. Germline CDR1 is SGHTA and CDR2 is FQGTGA. The CDR3 region is CASSLRGQPSGANVLTF. CDR3 sequence (DNA): TGTGCCAGCAGCTTAAGAGGGCAACCGTCTGGGGCCAACGTCCTGACTTTC.

V usage is TRBV18 and J usage is TRBJ2-1, with D hard to call. Germline CDR1 is KGHSH and CDR2 is LQKENI. CDR3 length equals 14 residues. Trimming removed 3 bases at V and 5 bases at J, with 11 bases between. For the CDR3, the DNA is TGTGCCAGCTCACCGGGTAACTACCACAATGAGCAGTTCTTC. It yields the protein CASSPGNYHNEQFF.

This clone was detected only once. The chain has TRBV19 and TRBJ2-5; D unresolved. Deletions cut 1 base from V and 3 bases from J, with 6 bases between. This CDR3 has 13 residues. From germline, CDR1 is LNHDA and CDR2 SQIVND (reference sequence). CDR3 coding DNA: TGTGCCAGTAGTATAGCAACTGAAGAGACCCAGTACTTC. Protein: CASSIATEETQYF.

V gene TRBV9 combines with J gene TRBJ2-3; weak D call: TRBD1 (6 bases). Germline V lookup: CDR1 SGDLS, CDR2 YYNGEE. The CDR3 runs to 16 residues. The germline V and J ends were trimmed by 2 bases and 0 bases, with 13 bases remaining between them. The DNA for the CDR3 is TGTGCCAGCAGCGTCGTAGGGGGTGGGAGCACAGATACGCAGTATTTT. Protein product: CASSVVGGGSTDTQYF.

This chain connects TRBV2 to TRBJ1-2; 9 bases align to TRBD1. CDR3 length: 15 residues. The junction had 7 bases not matched to a gene; V was cut back by 0 bases and J by 8 bases. The germline gives CDR1 SNHLY, CDR2 FYNNEI. CDR3 bases: TGTGCCAGCAGTGAAGCACAGACAGGGGGTCGGGGCTACACCTTC. It codes for CASSEAQTGGRGYTF.

The CDR3 region is CASSHGQVLYEQYF. The CDR3 DNA reads as TGTGCCAGCAGCCATGGACAGGTTCTCTACGAGCAGTACTTC. V gene TRBV14 combines with J gene TRBJ2-7; 7 bases are a match to TRBD1. This CDR3 spans 14 amino acids. V shed 3 bases and J 3 bases; nucleotides not matched to a gene: 5. CDR1 SGHDN and CDR2 FVKESK come from the germline V gene.

Concerning this clone: The sample has other DNA sequences that encode this CDR3 too. The V and J genes are TRBV5-1 and TRBJ1-5; 8 positions agree with TRBD1. CDR1 and CDR2 from the germline V gene are SGHRS and YFSETQ. J lost 7 bases, V lost 4 bases, and 4 bases had no gene match. This CDR3 is built from 13 residues. In DNA form, the CDR3 reads TGCGCCAGCAGCGACAGGGGAGGGCAGCCCCAGCATTTT. Amino acids: CASSDRGGQPQHF.

The rearrangement joins TRBV7-9 to TRBJ1-1; weak D call: TRBD1 (5 bases). V was clipped by 4 bases and J by 1 base, with 16 bases between them. The CDR3 sequence is 16 residues long. Looked up from germline, CDR1 is SEHNR and CDR2 is FQNEAQ (reference sequence). CDR3: CASSSGRRVGNTEAFF. The DNA of the CDR3 is TGTGCCAGCAGCTCGGGACGGCGCGTCGGGAACACTGAAGCTTTCTTT.

J is TRBJ2-4 and V is TRBV5-4, with a weak D call TRBD1 (6 bases). V was trimmed by 1 base and J by 0 bases, leaving 17 bases between them. Germline CDR1 reads SGHNT; CDR2 reads YYREEE (reference sequence). This CDR3 has 18 amino acids. The CDR3 region has the DNA TGTGCCAGCAGCTTGACGGCGACAGGACCACTAGCCAAAAACATTCAGTACTTC. This codes for CASSLTATGPLAKNIQYF.

This chain's CDR3 is CASKPSGTISYEQYF. In nucleotides, the CDR3 is TGTGCCAGCAAGCCTAGCGGTACCATCTCCTACGAGCAGTACTTC. This chain joins TRBV6-1 and TRBJ2-7; TRBD2 aligns across 7 bases. Germline V gives CDR1 MNHNS, CDR2 SASEGT. The V and J ends lost 7 bases and 0 bases, in that order; junction bases with no gene match: 9. The CDR3 length is 15 residues.

J is TRBJ2-6 and V is TRBV28; possibly TRBD1 for D (6 bases). The CDR3 is made up of 16 amino acids. Germline V gives CDR1 MDHEN, CDR2 SYDVKM. V was pared by 2 bases and J by 0 bases, with 8 bases between. The DNA of the CDR3 is TGTGCCAGCAGTTTACCAGGGGCCTCTGGGGCCAACGTCCTGACTTTC. Its protein product is CASSLPGASGANVLTF.